This T cell receptor (beta chain) came from a study of cytotoxic CD8 clonotypes in ibrutinib-treated CLL (dated by TCRdb to the early 2020s). Regarding the research as a whole: The cohort had about a dozen relapsed/refractory and some 15 treatment-naive patients; 17 to 18 were IGHV unmutated. Responses were partial in about 25 patients and complete in 2; after median 68 months follow-up, around 15 stayed in remission and 12 progressed. The response samples were drawn at a median of roughly twelve months into treatment, with a range of roughly 6 to 36 months. On average, each sample yielded 250,000 to 300,000 productive templates and around 100,000 productive rearrangements. Longitudinal samples were available for about 30% of the roughly 86 trial participants. Cryopreserved peripheral blood mononuclear cells were obtained prior to treatment, at the time of response, and at either disease progression or sustained remission. Every sample from remission and from progressive disease was obtained while the patients were still on ibrutinib. The paper as a whole reports these results and caveats: Clonality rose at ibrutinib response, remained stable during sustained remission, and dropped back toward baseline at progression. At baseline, clonality was higher than in age-matched healthy donors and showed a strong correlation with circulating CD8+ T-cell counts. Public clonotypes were found to be uncommon and were observed to contract or remain stable during treatment; the increase in clonality was shown to reflect expansion of private clonotypes at ibrutinib response. Sampling times were not matched between patients in sustained remission and patients whose disease was progressing, and lymph node repertoires were not examined.

In regard to this clone: Its target antigen remains unknown. The record has no base qualities; no much larger clone is one base away.

The meaning of the sample's time point label: 12 months on ibrutinib. Approximately 2 micrograms of genomic DNA were extracted from cryopreserved PBMCs for TCR beta library preparation. Longitudinal blood samples from CLL patients receiving ibrutinib monotherapy were subjected to high-throughput TCR beta sequencing. The patients took part in an open-label, single-center phase 2 trial of ibrutinib monotherapy. The goal of deep resolution MiSeq sequencing was a depth between 1 in 1 million and 1 in 200,000 T cells, and coverage averaged 10x per clonotype. TCR beta libraries were generated with the immunoSEQ hsTCRB Kit. Per the original workflow: The data were analyzed with ImmunoSEQ Analyzer and ImmunoSEQ Data Assistant, and V, D and J gene assignments followed IMGT definitions. Clonality, which ranges from 0 to 1, was calculated as one minus the normalized Shannon entropy of productive rearrangement frequencies. Only overrepresented clonotypes making up at least 0.05% of the repertoire of each patient were included in the public clonotype analysis. Repertoires from 10 to 15 age-matched healthy donors in immuneACCESS were used as clonality controls. TCRdb stores this immuneACCESS table with in-frame sequences only. Part of the clones is absent; in the studies checked, under half of the shortfall reflects unresolved V genes, and no reason is known for the rest. V and J calls and clone size are those listed in that table; D and trimming were worked out from the DNA. A total of 110,000 to 150,000 clones appear in this sample, around three quarters of them only once. The ten largest clonotypes hold under 35% of the sample.

The material was PBMCs, obtained after 12 months of ibrutinib treatment. The clonotype was recovered from a human donor with chronic lymphocytic leukemia.

Read as DNA, the sequence is TGCGCCAGCAGCTTGGTAGGACTAGCAGGCGGGGAGCTGTTTTTT. Its protein product is CASSLVGLAGGELFF. The rearrangement joined TRBV5-1 to TRBJ2-2, with 8 bases aligning to TRBD2. V trim: 0 bases; J trim: 7 bases; unmatched bases: 5. The CDR3 holds 15 amino acids from the cysteine to the phenylalanine. The retained sequence is limited to the CDR3, 45 bases, with the frame set at the first base. The germline V gene sets CDR1 to SGHRS and CDR2 to YFSETQ.